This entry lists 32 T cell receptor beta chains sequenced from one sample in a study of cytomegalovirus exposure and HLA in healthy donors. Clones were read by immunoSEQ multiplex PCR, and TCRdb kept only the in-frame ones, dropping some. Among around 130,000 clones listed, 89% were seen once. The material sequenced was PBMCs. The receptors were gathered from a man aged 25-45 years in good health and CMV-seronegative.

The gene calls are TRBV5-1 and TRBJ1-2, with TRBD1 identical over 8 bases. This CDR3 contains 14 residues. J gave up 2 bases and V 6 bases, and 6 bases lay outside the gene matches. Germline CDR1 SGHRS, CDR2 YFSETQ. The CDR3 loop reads CASNPRTGNYGYTF. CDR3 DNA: TGCGCCAGCAACCCCCGGACAGGGAACTATGGCTACACCTTC.

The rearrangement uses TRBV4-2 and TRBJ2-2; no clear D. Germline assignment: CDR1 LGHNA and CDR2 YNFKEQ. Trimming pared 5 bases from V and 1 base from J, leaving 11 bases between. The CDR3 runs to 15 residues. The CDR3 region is CASSWSSENTGELFF. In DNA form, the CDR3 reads TGTGCCAGCAGCTGGAGTTCGGAGAACACCGGGGAGCTGTTTTTT.

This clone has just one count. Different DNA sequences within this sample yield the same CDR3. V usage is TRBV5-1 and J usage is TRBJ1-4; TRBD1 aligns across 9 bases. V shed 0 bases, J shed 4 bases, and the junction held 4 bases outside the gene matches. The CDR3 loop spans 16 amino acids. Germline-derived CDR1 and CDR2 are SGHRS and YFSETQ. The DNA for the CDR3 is TGCGCCAGCAGCTTGGCGGGACAGGGTGGTAATGAAAAACTGTTTTTT. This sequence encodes CASSLAGQGGNEKLFF.

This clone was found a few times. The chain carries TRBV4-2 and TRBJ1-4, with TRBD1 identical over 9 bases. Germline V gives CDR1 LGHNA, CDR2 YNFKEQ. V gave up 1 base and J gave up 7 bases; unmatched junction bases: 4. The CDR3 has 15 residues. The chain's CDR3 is CASSQGGQGVEKLFF. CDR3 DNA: TGTGCCAGCAGCCAAGGGGGACAGGGTGTTGAAAAACTGTTTTTT.

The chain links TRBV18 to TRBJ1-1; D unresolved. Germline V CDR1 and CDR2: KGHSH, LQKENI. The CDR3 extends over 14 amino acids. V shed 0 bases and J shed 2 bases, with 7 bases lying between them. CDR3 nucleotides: TGTGCCAGCTCACCACCGGCAGGTAACACTGAAGCTTTCTTT. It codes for CASSPPAGNTEAFF. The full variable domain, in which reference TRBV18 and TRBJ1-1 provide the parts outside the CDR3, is NAGVMQNPRHLVRRRGQEARLRCSPMKGHSHVYWYRQLPEEGLKFMVYLQKENIIDESGMPKERFSAEFPKEGPSILRIQQVVRGDSAAYFCASSPPAGNTEAFFGQGTRLTVV.

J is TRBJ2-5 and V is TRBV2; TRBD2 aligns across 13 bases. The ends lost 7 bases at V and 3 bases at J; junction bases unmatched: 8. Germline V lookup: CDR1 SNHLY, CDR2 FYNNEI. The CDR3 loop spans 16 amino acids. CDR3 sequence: CASTRGTSGVKETQYF. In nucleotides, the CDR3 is TGTGCCAGCACTAGAGGGACTAGCGGGGTCAAAGAGACCCAGTACTTC.

CDR3 loop: CASTKDRGVSYEQYF. In nucleotides, the CDR3 is TGTGCCAGCACCAAGGACAGGGGAGTGTCGTACGAGCAGTACTTC. The chain combines TRBV2 with TRBJ2-7; TRBD1 matches at 9 bases. The V segment lost 7 bases and the J segment 4 bases; nucleotides outside the gene matches: 11. The CDR3 has 15 residues. Germline CDR1 and CDR2: SNHLY and FYNNEI.

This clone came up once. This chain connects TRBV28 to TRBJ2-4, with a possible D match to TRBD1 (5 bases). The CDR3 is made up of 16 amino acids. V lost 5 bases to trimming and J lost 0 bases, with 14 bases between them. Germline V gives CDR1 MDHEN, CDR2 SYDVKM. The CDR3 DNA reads TGTGCCAGCAGTGGAGACAGCCTTCTAGCCAAAAACATTCAGTACTTC. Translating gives CASSGDSLLAKNIQYF.

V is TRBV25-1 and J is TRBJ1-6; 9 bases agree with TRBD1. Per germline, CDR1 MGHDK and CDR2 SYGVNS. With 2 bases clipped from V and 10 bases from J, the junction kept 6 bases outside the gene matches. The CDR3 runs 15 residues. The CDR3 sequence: CASSELGTGISPLHF. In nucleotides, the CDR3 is TGTGCCAGCAGTGAACTCGGGACAGGGATCTCACCCCTCCACTTT.

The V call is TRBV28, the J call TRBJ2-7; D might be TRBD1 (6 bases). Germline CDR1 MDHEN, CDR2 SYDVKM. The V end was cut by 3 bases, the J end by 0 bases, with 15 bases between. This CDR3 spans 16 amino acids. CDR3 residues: CASSFERQALSYEQYF. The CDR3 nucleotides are TGTGCCAGCAGTTTTGAGAGACAGGCCCTCTCCTACGAGCAGTACTTC.

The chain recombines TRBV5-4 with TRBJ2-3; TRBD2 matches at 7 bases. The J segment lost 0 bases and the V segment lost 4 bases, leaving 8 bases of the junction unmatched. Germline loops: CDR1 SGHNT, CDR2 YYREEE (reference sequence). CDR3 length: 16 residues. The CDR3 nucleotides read TGTGCCAGCAGCCCAGGGACTACCCCAAGCACAGATACGCAGTATTTT. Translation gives CASSPGTTPSTDTQYF.

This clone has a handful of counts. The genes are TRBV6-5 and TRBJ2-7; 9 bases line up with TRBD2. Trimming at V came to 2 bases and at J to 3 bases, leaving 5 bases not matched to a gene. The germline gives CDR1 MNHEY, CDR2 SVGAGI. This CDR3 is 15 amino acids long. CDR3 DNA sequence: TGTGCCAGCAGTTACGGTAGCGGGGGCCACTACGAGCAGTACTTC. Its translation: CASSYGSGGHYEQYF.

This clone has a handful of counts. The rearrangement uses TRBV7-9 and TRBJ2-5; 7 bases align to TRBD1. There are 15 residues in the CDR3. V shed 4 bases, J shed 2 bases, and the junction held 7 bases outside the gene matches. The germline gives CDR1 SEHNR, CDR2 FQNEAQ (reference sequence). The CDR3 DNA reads TGTGCCAGCAGCTCCCGACAGGGAGCTCAAGAGACCCAGTACTTC. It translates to CASSSRQGAQETQYF.

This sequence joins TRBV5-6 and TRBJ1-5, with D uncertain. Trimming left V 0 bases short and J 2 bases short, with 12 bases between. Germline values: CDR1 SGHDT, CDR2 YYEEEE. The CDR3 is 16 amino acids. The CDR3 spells CASSLGGTLGNQPQHF. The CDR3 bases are TGTGCCAGCAGCTTGGGAGGTACGCTTGGCAATCAGCCCCAGCATTTT.

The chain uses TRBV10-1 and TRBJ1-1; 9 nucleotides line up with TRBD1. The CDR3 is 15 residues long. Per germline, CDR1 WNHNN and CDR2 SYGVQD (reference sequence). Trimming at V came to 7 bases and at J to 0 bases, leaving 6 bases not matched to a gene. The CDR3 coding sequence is TGCGCCAGCACCCCCGGGACAGGGTTGAACACTGAAGCTTTCTTT. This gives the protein CASTPGTGLNTEAFF.

CDR3 sequence: CASSVGGGPYGYTF. The CDR3 DNA follows: TGTGCCAGCAGCGTAGGGGGGGGTCCCTATGGCTACACCTTC. The V and J genes are TRBV9 and TRBJ1-2; D is perhaps TRBD1 (5 bases). The CDR3 has 14 amino acids. The V end was cut by 0 bases, the J end by 4 bases, with 10 bases between. Germline loops: CDR1 SGDLS, CDR2 YYNGEE. Supplemented by reference TRBV9 and TRBJ1-2, the full variable domain reads DSGVTQTPKHLITATGQRVTLRCSPRSGDLSVYWYQQSLDQGLQFLIQYYNGEERAKGNILERFSAQQFPDLHSELNLSSLELGDSALYFCASSVGGGPYGYTFGSGTRLTVV.

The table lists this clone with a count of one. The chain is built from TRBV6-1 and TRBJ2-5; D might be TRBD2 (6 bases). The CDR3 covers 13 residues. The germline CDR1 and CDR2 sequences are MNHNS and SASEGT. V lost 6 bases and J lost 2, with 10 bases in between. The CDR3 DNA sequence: TGTGCCAGCAGCGTGGGACTTCAAGAGACCCAGTACTTC. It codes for CASSVGLQETQYF.

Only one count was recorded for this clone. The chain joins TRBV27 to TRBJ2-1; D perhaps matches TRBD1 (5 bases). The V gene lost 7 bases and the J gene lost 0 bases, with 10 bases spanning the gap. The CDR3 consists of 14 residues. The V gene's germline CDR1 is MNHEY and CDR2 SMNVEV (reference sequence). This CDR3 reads CASKVTGSYNEQFF. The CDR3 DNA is TGTGCCAGCAAAGTTACAGGCTCCTACAATGAGCAGTTCTTC.

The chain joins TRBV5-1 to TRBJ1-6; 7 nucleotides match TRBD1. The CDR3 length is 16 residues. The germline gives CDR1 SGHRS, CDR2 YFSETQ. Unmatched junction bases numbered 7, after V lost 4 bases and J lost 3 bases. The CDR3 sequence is CASSEGAALYNSPLHF. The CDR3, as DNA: TGCGCCAGCAGCGAGGGGGCAGCGCTCTATAATTCACCCCTCCACTTT.

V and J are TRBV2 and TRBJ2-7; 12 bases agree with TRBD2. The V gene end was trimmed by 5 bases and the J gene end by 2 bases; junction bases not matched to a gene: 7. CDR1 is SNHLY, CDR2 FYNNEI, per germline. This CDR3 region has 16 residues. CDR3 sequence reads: CASSSRLAGEPYEQYF. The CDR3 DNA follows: TGTGCCAGCAGTTCACGACTAGCGGGGGAACCCTACGAGCAGTACTTC.

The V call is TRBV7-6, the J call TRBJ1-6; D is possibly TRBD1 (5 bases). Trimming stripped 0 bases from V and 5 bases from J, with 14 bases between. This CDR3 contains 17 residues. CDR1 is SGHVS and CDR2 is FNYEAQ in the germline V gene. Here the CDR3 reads CASSLAAGPGHNSPLHF. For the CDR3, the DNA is TGTGCCAGCAGCTTAGCTGCGGGGCCGGGTCATAATTCACCCCTCCACTTT. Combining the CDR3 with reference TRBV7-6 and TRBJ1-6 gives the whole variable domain GAGVSQSPRYKVTKRGQDVALRCDPISGHVSLYWYRQALGQGPEFLTYFNYEAQQDKSGLPNDRFSAERPEGSISTLTIQRTEQRDSAMYRCASSLAAGPGHNSPLHFGNGTRLTVT.

The chain's CDR3 is CASSLGVTEETQYF. CDR3 sequence (DNA): TGTGCCAGCAGCTTGGGCGTGACAGAAGAGACCCAGTACTTC. This rearrangement joins TRBV5-4 to TRBJ2-5; TRBD1 is a possible D gene (5 bases). V was shortened by 0 bases and J by 3 bases, with 9 bases between the two germline ends. Germline values: CDR1 SGHNT, CDR2 YYREEE (reference sequence). CDR3 length: 14 amino acids.

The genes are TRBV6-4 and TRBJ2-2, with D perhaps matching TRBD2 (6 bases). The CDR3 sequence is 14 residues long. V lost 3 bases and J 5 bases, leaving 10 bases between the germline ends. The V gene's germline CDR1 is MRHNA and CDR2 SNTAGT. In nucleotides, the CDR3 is TGTGCCAGCAGTGAGTCGGGGGAGACCGGGGAGCTGTTTTTT. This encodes CASSESGETGELFF.

CDR3 sequence: CSPLRQGSTEAFF. DNA for the CDR3: TGCAGCCCACTACGACAAGGGAGCACTGAAGCTTTCTTT. The rearrangement uses TRBV29-1 and TRBJ1-1; D ambiguous. The CDR3 sequence is 13 residues long. V was pared by 8 bases and J by 4 bases, with 17 bases between. Looked up from germline, CDR1 is SQVTM and CDR2 is ANQGSEA.

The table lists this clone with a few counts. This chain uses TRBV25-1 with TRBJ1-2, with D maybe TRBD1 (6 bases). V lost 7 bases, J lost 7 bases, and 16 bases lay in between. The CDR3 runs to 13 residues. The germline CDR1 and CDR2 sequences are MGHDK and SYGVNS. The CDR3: CASTQQGSSGYTF. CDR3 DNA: TGTGCCAGCACCCAACAGGGAAGCTCTGGCTACACCTTC.

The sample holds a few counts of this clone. The CDR3 reads CASSGTGHNSPLHF. The CDR3, as DNA: TGTGCCAGCAGCGGGACAGGCCATAATTCACCCCTCCACTTT. The chain carries TRBV11-2 and TRBJ1-6; 8 positions match TRBD1. The CDR3 is 14 residues long. Losses at the gene ends were 5 bases for V and 5 bases for J; bases not matched to a gene: 2. Germline CDR1 is SGHAT and CDR2 is FQNNGV.

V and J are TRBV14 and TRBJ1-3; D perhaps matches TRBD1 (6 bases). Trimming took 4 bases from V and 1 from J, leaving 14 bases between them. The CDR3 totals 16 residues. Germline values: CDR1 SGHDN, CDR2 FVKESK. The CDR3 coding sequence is TGTGCCAGCAGCCTCCTACAGGGAAGTTCTGGAAACACCATATATTTT. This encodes CASSLLQGSSGNTIYF.

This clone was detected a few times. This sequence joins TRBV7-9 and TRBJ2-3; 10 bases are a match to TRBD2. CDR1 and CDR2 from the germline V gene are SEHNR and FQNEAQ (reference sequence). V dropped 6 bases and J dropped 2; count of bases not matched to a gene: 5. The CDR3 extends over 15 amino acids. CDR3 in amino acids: CASSSLAGVTDTQYF. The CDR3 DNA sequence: TGTGCCAGCAGTTCCCTAGCGGGGGTCACAGATACGCAGTATTTT.

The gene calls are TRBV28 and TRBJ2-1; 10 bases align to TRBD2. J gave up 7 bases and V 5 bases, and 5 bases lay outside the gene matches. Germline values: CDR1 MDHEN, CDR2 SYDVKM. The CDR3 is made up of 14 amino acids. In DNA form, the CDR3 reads TGTGCCAGCAGTCTGGGACTAGCGATGAATGAGCAGTTCTTC. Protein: CASSLGLAMNEQFF.

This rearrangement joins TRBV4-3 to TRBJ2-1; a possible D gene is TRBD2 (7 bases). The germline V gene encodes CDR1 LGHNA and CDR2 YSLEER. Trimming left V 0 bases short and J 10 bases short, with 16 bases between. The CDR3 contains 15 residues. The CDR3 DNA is TGCGCCAGCAGCCAAGATCTGGGGGGGGGCGCAGAGCAGTTCTTC. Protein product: CASSQDLGGGAEQFF.

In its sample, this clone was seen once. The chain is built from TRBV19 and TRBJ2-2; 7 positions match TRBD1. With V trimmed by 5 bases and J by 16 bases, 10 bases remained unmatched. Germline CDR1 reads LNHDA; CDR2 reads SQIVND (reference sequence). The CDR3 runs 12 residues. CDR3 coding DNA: TGTGCCAGTAGTGCACAGGGGTTTCGGAGGTTTTTT. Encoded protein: CASSAQGFRRFF.

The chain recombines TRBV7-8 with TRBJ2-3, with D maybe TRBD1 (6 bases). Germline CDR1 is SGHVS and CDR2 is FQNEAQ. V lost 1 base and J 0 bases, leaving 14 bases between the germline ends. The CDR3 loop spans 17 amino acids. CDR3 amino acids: CASSLEPGTQSTDTQYF. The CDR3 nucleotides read TGTGCCAGCAGCTTAGAACCCGGGACACAAAGCACAGATACGCAGTATTTT.